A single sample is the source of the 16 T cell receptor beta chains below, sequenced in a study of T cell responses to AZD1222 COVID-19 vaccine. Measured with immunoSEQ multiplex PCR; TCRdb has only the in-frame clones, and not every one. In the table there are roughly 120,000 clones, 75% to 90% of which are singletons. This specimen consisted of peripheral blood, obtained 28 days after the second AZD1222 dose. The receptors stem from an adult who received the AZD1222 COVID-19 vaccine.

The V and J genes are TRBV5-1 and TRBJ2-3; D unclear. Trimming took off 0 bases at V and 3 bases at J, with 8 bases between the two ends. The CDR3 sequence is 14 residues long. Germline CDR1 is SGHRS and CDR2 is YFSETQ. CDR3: CASSLEWGTDTQYF. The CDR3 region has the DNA TGCGCCAGCAGCTTGGAGTGGGGTACAGATACGCAGTATTTT.

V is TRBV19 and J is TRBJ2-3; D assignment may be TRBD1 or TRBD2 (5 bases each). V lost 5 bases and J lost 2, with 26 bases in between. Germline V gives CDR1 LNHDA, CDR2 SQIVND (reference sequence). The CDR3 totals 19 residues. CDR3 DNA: TGTGCCAGTAGTCCTCCCCGGGGCAGGACCCAGCGTATCACAGATACGCAGTATTTT. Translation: CASSPPRGRTQRITDTQYF.

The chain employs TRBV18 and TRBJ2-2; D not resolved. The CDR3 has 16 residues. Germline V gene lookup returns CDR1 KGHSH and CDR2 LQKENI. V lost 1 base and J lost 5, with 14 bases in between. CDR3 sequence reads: CASSPRSGRTTGELFF. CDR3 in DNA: TGTGCCAGCTCACCACGTTCGGGCAGAACGACCGGGGAGCTGTTTTTT.

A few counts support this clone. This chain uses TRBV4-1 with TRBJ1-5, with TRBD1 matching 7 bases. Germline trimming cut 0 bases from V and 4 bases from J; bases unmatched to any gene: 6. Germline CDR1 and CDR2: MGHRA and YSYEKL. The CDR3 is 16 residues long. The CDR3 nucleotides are TGCGCCAGCAGCCAAGATTATGGCAGGGGGAATCAGCCCCAGCATTTT. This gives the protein CASSQDYGRGNQPQHF.

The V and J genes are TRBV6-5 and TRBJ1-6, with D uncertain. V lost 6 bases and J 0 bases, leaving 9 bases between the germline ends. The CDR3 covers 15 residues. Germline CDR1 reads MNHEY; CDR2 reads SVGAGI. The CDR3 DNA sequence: TGTGCCAGCAGAAGATTCAGCTCCTATAATTCACCCCTCCACTTT. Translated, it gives CASRRFSSYNSPLHF.

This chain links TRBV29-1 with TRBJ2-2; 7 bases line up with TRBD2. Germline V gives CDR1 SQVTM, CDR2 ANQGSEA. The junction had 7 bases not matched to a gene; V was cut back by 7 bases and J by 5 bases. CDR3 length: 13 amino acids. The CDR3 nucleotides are TGCAGCGCGGTCAAGGGAGGGACCGGGGAGCTGTTTTTT. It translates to CSAVKGGTGELFF.

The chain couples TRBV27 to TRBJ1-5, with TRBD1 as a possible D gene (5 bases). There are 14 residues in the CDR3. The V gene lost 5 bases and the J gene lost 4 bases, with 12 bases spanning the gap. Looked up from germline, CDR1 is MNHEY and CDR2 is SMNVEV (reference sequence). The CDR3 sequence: CASSGRDWNQPQHF. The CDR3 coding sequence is TGTGCCAGCAGTGGCAGGGACTGGAATCAGCCCCAGCATTTT.

The CDR3 DNA reads as TGTGCCAGCAGCCCGGGACAGGGTGATCTGGAGACCCAGTACTTC. Translated: CASSPGQGDLETQYF. The chain couples TRBV7-9 to TRBJ2-5, with TRBD1 matching 9 bases. The junction had 9 bases not matched to a gene; V was cut back by 5 bases and J by 5 bases. The CDR3 length is 15 residues. Germline V CDR1 and CDR2: SEHNR, FQNEAQ (reference sequence). Combining the CDR3 with reference TRBV7-9 and TRBJ2-5 gives the whole variable domain DTGVSQNPRHKITKRGQNVTFRCDPISEHNRLYWYRQTLGQGPEFLTYFQNEAQLEKSRLLSDRFSAERPKGSFSTLEIQRTEQGDSAMYLCASSPGQGDLETQYFGPGTRLLVL.

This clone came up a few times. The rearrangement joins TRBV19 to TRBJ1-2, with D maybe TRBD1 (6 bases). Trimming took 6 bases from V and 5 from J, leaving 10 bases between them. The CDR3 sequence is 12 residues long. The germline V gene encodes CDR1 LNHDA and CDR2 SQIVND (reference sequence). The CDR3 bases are TGTGCCAGTAGCGGACAGTCTTATGGCTACACCTTC. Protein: CASSGQSYGYTF.

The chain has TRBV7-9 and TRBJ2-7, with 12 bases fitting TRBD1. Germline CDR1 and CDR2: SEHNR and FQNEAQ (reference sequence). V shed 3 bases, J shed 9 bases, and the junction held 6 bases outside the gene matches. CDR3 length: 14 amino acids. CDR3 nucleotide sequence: TGTGCCAGCAGCTTGGGACAGGGGGCTAGAGGGCAGTACTTC. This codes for CASSLGQGARGQYF.

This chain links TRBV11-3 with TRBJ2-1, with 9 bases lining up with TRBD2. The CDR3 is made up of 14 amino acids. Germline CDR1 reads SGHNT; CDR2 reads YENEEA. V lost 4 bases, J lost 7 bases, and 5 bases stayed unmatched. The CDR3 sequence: CASSSSGRRNEQFF. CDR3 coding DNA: TGTGCCAGCAGCTCGAGCGGGAGGCGGAATGAGCAGTTCTTC.

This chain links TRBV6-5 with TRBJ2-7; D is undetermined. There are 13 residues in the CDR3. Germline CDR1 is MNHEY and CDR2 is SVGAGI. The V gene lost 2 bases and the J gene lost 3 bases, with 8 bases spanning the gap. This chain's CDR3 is CASSYEGYYEQYF. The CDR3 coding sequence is TGTGCCAGCAGTTACGAAGGGTACTACGAGCAGTACTTC.

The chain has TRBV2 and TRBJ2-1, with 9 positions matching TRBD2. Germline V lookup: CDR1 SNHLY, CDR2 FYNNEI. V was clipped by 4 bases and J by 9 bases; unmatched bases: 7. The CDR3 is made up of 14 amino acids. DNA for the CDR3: TGTGCCAGCAGTGGGGCTAGCGGGGTGTCTGAGCAGTTCTTC. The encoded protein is CASSGASGVSEQFF.

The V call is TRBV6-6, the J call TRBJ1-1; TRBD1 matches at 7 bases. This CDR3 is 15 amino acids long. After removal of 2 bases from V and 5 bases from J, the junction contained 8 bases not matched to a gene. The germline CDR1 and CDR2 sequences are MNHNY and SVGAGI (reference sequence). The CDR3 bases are TGTGCCAGCAGTTACCGGGACGACAGGGTGACTGAAGCTTTCTTT. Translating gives CASSYRDDRVTEAFF.

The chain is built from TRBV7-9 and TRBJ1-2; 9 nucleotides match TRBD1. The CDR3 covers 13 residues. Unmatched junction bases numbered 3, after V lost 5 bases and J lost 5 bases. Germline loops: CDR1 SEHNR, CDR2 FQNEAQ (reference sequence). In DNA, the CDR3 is TGTGCCAGCAGCCTTGGGACAGGGTATGGCTACACCTTC. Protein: CASSLGTGYGYTF.

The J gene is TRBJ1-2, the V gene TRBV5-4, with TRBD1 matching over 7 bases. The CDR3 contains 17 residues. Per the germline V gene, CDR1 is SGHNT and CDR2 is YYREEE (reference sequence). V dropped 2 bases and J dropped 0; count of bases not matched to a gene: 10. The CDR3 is CASSFGQAPPTNYGYTF. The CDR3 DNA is TGTGCCAGCAGCTTTGGACAGGCGCCACCCACTAACTATGGCTACACCTTC.